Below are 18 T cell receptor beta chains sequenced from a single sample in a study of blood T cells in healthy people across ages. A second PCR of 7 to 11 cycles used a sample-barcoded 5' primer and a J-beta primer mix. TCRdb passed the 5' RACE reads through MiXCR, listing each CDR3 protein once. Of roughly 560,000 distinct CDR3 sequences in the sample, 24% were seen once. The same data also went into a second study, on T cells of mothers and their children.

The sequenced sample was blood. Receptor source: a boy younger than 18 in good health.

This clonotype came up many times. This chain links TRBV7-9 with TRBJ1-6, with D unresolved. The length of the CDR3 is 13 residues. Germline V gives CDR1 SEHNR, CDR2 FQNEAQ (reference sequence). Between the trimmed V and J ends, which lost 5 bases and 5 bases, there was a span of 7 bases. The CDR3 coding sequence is TGTGCCAGCAGCGTCATAGATAATTCACCCCTCCACTTT. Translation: CASSVIDNSPLHF.

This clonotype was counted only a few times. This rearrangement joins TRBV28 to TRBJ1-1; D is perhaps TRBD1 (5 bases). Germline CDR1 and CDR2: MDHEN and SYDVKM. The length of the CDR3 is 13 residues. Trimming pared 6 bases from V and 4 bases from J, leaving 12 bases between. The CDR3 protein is CASRDSTVTEAFF. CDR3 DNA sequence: TGTGCCAGCAGAGACTCGACAGTCACTGAAGCTTTCTTT.

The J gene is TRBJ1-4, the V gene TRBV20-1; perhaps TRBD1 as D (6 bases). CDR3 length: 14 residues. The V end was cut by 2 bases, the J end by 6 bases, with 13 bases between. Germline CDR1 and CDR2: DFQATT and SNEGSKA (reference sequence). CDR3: CSARTGGGDEKLFF. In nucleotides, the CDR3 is TGCAGTGCTAGAACGGGGGGCGGAGATGAAAAACTGTTTTTT.

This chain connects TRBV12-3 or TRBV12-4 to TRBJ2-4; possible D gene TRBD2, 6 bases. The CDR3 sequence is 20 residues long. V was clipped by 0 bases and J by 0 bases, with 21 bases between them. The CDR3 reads CASSLAEGSFLGLAKNIQYF. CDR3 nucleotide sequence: TGTGCCAGCAGTTTAGCGGAGGGTTCGTTCTTGGGACTAGCCAAAAACATTCAGTACTTC.

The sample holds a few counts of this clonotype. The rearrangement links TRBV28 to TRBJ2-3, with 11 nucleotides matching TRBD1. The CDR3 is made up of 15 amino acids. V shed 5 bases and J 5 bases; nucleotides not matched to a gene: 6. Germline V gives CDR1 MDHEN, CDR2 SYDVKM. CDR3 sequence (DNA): TGTGCCAGCAGTAACTTGGACAGGGGGCAAGATACGCAGTATTTT. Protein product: CASSNLDRGQDTQYF. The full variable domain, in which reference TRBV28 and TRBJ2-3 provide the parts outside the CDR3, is DVKVTQSSRYLVKRTGEKVFLECVQDMDHENMFWYRQDPGLGLRLIYFSYDVKMKEKGDIPEGYSVSREKKERFSLILESASTNQTSMYLCASSNLDRGQDTQYFGPGTRLTVL.

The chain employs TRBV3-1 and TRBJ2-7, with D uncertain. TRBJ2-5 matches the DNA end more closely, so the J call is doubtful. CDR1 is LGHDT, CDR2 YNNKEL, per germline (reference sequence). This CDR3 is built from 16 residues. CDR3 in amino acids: CASSRDPGRFQETQYF. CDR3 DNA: TGTGCCAGCAGCCGCGACCCGGGCAGATTCCAAGAGACCCAGTACTTC.

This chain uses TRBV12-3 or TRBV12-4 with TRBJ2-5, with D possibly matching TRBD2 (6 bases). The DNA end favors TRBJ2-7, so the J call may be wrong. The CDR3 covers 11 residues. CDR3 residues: CASGGAYEQYF. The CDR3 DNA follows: TGTGCCAGCGGCGGGGCCTACGAGCAGTACTTC.

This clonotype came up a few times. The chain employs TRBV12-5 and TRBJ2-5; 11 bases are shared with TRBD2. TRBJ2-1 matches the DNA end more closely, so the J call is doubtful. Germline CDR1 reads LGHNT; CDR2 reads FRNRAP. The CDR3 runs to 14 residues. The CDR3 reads CASGVAGGYNEQFF. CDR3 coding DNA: TGTGCTAGTGGGGTAGCGGGAGGGTACAATGAGCAGTTCTTC.

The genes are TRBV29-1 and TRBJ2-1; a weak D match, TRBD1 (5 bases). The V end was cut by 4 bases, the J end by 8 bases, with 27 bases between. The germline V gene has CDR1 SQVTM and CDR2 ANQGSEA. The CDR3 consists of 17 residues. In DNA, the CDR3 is TGCAGCGTTGCCAGGGCCCTAGGGTCGAAGGTGAGCGATGAGCAGTTCTTC. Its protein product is CSVARALGSKVSDEQFF.

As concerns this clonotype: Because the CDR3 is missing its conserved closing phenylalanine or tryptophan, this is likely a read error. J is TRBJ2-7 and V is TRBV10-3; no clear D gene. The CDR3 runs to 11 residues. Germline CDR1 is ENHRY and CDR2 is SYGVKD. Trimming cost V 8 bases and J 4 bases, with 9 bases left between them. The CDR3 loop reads CAIGTDYEQYS. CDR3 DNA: TGTGCCATCGGTACCGATTACGAGCAGTACTCC.

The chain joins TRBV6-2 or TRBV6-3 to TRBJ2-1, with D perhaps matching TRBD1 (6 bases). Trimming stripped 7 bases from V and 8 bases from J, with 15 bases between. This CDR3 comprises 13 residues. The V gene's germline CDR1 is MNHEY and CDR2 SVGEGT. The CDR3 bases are TGTGCCAGCACAAAAGGGGGAGAGTATGAGCAGTTCTTC. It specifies CASTKGGEYEQFF.

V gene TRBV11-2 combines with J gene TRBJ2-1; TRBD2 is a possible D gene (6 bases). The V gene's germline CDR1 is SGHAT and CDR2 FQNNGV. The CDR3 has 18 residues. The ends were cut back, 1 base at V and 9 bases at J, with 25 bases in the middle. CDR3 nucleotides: TGTGCCAGCAGCTTAGGTGGGACTCAGTTCTCTCGGGCTAGTGAGCAGTTCTTC. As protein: CASSLGGTQFSRASEQFF.

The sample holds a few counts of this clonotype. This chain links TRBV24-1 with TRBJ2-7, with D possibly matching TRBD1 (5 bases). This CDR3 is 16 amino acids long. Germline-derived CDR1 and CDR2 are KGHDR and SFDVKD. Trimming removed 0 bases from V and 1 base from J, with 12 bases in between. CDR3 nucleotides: TGTGCCACCAGTGATTTGGGGGCTTCGGGTTCCTACGAGCAGTACTTC. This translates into CATSDLGASGSYEQYF.

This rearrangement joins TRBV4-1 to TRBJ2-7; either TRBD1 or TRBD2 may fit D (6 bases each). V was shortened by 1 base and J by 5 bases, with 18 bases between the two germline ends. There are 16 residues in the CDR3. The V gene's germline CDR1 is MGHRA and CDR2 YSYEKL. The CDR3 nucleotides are TGCGCCAGCAGCCAAGTGCCCGGGCTAGGGGGGCACGAGCAGTACTTC. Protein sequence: CASSQVPGLGGHEQYF.

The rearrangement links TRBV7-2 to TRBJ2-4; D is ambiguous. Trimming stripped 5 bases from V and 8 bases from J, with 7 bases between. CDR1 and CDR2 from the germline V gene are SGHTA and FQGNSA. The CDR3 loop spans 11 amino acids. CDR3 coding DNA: TGTGCCAGCAGCCAGACCGACATTCAGTACTTC. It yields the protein CASSQTDIQYF.

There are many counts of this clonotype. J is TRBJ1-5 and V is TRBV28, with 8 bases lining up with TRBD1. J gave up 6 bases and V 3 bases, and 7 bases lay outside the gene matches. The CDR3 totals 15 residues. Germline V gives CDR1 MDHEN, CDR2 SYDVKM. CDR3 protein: CASSLLTGAGQPQHF. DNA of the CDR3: TGTGCCAGCAGTTTGTTGACAGGGGCGGGTCAGCCCCAGCATTTT. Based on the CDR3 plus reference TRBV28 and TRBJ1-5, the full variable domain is DVKVTQSSRYLVKRTGEKVFLECVQDMDHENMFWYRQDPGLGLRLIYFSYDVKMKEKGDIPEGYSVSREKKERFSLILESASTNQTSMYLCASSLLTGAGQPQHFGDGTRLSIL.

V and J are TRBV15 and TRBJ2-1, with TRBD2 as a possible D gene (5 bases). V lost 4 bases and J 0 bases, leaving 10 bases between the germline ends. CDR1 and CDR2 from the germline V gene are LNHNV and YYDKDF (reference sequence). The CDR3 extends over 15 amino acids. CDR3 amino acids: CATSKGLDSYNEQFF. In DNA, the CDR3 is TGTGCCACCAGCAAAGGACTTGACTCCTACAATGAGCAGTTCTTC.

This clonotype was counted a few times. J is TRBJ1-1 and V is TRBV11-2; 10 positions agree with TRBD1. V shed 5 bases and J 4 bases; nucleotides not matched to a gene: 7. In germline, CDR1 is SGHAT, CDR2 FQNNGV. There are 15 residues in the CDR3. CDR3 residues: CASSVGQGVSTEAFF. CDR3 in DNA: TGTGCCAGCAGCGTAGGACAGGGGGTGAGCACTGAAGCTTTCTTT. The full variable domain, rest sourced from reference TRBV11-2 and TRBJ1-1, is EAGVAQSPRYKIIEKRQSVAFWCNPISGHATLYWYQQILGQGPKLLIQFQNNGVVDDSQLPKDRFSAERLKGVDSTLKIQPAKLEDSAVYLCASSVGQGVSTEAFFGQGTRLTVV.